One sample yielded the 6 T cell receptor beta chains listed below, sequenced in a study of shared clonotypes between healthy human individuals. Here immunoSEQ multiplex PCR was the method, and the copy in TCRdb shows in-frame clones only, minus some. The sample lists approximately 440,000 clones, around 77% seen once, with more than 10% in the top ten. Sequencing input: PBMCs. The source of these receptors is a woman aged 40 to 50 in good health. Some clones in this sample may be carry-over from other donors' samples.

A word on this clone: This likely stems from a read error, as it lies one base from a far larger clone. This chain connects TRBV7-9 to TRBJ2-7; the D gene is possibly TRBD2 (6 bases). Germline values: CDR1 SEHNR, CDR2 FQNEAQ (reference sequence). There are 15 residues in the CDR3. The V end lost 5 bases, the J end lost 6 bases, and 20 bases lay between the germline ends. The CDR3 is CASSPRGTGEVEQYF. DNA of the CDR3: TGTGCCAGCAGCCCCCGTGGAACGGGAGAGGTCGAGCAGTACTTC. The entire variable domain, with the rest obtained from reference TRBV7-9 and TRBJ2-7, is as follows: DTGVSQNPRHKITKRGQNVTFRCDPISEHNRLYWYRQTLGQGPEFLTYFQNEAQLEKSRLLSDRFSAERPKGSFSTLEIQRTEQGDSAMYLCASSPRGTGEVEQYFGPGTRLTVT.

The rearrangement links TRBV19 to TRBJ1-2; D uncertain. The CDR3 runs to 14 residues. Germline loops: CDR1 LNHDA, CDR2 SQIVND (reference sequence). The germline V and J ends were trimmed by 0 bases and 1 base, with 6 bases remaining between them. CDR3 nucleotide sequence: TGTGCCAGTAGTATAGATCCGGATAACTATGGCTACACCTTC. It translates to CASSIDPDNYGYTF.

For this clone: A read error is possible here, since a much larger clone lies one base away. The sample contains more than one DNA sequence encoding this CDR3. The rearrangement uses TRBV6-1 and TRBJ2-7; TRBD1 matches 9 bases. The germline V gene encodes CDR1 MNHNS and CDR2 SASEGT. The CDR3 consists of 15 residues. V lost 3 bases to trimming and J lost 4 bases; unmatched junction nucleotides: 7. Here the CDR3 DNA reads TGTGCCAGCAGTGAGGCAGGGACAGGGCGTTACGAGCAGTACTTC. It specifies CASSEAGTGRYEQYF.

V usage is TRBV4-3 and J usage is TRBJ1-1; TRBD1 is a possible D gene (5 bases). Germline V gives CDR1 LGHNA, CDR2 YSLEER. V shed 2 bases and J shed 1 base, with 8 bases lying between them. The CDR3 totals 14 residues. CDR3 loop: CASSQITGNTEAFF. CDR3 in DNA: TGCGCCAGCAGCCAAATAACAGGGAACACTGAAGCTTTCTTT.

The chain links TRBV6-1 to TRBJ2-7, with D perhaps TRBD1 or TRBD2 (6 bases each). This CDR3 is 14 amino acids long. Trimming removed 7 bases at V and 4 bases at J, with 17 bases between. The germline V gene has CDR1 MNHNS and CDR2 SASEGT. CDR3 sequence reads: CASTPLGGWYEQYF. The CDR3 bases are TGTGCCAGCACCCCTCTGGGGGGCTGGTACGAGCAGTACTTC.

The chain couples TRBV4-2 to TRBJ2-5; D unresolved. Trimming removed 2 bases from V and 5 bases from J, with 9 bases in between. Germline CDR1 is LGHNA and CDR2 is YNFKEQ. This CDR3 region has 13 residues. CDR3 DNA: TGTGCCAGCAGCCAAAAGTCTGGGGAGACCCAGTACTTC. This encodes CASSQKSGETQYF.